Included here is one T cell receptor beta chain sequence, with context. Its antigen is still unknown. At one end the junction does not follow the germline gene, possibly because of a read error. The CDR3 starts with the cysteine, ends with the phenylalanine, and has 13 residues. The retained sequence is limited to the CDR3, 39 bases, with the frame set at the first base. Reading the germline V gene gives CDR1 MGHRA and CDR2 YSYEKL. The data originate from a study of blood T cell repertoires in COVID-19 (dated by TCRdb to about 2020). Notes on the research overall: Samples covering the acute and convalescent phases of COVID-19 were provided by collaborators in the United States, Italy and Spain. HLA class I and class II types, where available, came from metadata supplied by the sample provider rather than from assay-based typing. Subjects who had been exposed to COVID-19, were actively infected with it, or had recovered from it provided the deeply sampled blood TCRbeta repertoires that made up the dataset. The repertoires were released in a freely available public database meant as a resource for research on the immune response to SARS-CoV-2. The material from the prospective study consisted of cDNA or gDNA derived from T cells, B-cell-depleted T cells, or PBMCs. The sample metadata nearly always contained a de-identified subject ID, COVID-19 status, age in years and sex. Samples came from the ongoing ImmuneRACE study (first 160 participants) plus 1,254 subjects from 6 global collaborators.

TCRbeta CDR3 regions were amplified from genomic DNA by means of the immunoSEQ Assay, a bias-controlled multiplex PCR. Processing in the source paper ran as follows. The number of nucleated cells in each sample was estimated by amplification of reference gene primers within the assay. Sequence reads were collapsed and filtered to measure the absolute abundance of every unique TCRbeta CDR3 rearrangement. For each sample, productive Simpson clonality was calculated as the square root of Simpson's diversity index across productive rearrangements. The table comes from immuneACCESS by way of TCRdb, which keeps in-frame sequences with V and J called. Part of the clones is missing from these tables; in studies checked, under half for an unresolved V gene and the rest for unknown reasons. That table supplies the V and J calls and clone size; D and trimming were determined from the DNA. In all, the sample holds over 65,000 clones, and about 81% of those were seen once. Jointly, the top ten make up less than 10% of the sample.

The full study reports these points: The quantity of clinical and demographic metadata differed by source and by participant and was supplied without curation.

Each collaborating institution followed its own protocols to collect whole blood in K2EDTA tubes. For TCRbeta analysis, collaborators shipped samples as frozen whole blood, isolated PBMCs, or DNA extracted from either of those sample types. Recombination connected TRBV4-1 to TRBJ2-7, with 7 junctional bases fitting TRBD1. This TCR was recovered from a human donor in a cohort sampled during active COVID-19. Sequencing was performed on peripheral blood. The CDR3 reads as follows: CASSQQDRPYMHF. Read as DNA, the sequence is TGCGCCAGCAGCCAACAGGACAGGCCCTACATGCACTTC.